The T cell receptor (beta chain) under discussion was sequenced for a study of T cell clonotyping in hematopoietic cell transplantation (dated by TCRdb to the early 2020s). As for the study more broadly: Recipient samples taken before transplant were obtained following cytoreduction. A total of 120 to 150 blood samples were collected in the study from roughly 33 consecutive transplant recipients and their related donors. Patient recruitment ran from 2015 to early 2017, and follow-up continued until late 2020 or death. Results and caveats for the whole study, not just this receptor: Inverse Simpson Index values from donors and from recipients before transplant predicted broader TCR repertoire diversity after transplant. A decrease in recipient TCR diversity was observed after transplant, and a progressive increase in pathologically expanded clonotypes was seen from day 30 to day 180. Only a small fraction of recipient repertoires overlapped donor repertoires, with over 97% appearing de novo at the given depth. The sample size was limited, and because cells were not sorted, the contributions of CD4 and CD8 repertoires could not be separated.

What the time point label conveys for this sample: recipient sample about 28 days before transplant, after cytoreduction. Recipient blood was collected about 28 days before transplant and at days 30, 100 and 180 after transplant. Nuclei Lysis Solution was used to extract genomic DNA from fresh or cryopreserved unfractionated peripheral blood mononuclear cells. As concerns this clone: The specificity of this receptor is unknown. Base qualities are not provided; no much larger clone lies one nucleotide away.

TCR beta CDR3 regions were amplified from genomic DNA with the immunoSEQ assay, a bias-controlled multiplex PCR using V- and J-specific primers. A proprietary barcode and Illumina adapter sequences were added to the CDR3 amplicons in a second PCR step. An Illumina MiSeq instrument was used for sequencing of the CDR3 libraries. Per the original workflow: Export and quality control were handled in immunoSEQ Analyzer 3.0, while downstream analyses relied on R Bioconductor and Immunarch. Repertoire metrics were calculated using only productive rearrangements within the normalized downsampled data set. Pathologically expanded clonotypes were defined as those larger than 5 templates in the normalized cohort. The Inverse Simpson Index served as the measure of repertoire diversity. CMV-specificity analyses were carried out on the non-normalized data set to capture all clonotypes. Drawn from immuneACCESS, this table holds only the in-frame rearrangements with V and J called that TCRdb kept. Clones are partly lost; checked studies trace under half to an unresolved V gene and leave the rest unexplained. For V, J and clone size, that table is used; D and trimming come from the DNA. For this sample the table gives 75,000 to 95,000 clones, of which almost 97% were detected only once. 1.5% to 2% of the sample belongs to the ten largest clones.

Including the terminal cysteine and phenylalanine, the CDR3 comprises 12 residues. The retained sequence is limited to the CDR3, 36 bases, with the frame set at the first base. Looking up the germline V gene yields CDR1 SGHTA and CDR2 FQGTGA. A distance of 8 bases separates the germline ends of V and J, which lose 6 bases and 2 bases respectively. The clonotype originates from a woman aged 50 to 60 with acute myeloid leukemia. Some clones in this sample may be carry-over from other donors' samples. This receptor chain uses TRBV7-3 and TRBJ2-7, with an unclear D gene assignment. The sequences come from peripheral blood mononuclear cells, collected before stem cell transplant. The nucleotide sequence reads as follows: TGTGCCAGCAGGAACTCAGCCTACGAGCAGTACTTC. Its translation reads: CASRNSAYEQYF.